This T cell receptor (beta chain) appears in the sequencing data of a study of blood T cells in healthy people across ages. The second PCR ran about 6 to 12 cycles with a sample-barcoded 5' primer and J-beta primers. MiXCR, applied by TCRdb to the 5' RACE reads, yields one record per CDR3 protein. This sample yields about 1,500,000 distinct CDR3 sequences, of which under 30% are seen a single time; 7.7% belongs to the top ten. V lost 2 bases and J lost 2, with 9 bases in between. The CDR3 has 14 residues. Germline V gene lookup returns CDR1 KGHSH and CDR2 LQKENI. In its sample, this clonotype was seen a few times.

V usage is TRBV18 and J usage is TRBJ1-2; D is ambiguous. This TCR was sampled from a woman in her twenties or thirties in good health. Sample: blood. CDR3 nucleotide sequence: TGTGCCAGCTCACCAGGAGACCAAAACTATGGCTACACCTTC. This translates into CASSPGDQNYGYTF.